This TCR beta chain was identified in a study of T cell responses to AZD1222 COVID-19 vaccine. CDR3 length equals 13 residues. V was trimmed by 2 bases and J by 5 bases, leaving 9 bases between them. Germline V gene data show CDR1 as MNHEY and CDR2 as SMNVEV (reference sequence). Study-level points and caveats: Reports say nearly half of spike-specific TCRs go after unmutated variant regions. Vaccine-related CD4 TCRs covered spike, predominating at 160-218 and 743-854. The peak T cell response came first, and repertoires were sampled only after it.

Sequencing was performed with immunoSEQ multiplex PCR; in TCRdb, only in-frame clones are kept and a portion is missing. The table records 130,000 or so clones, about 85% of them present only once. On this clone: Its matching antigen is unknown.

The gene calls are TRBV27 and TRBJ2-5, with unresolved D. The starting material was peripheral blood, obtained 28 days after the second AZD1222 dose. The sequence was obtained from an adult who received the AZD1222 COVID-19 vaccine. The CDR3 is CASSLGDGETQYF. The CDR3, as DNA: TGTGCCAGCAGTTTAGGGGATGGGGAGACCCAGTACTTC.